Listed below are T cell receptor beta chains from one sample, sequenced in a study of T cell responses to AZD1222 COVID-19 vaccine. Only in-frame clones appear in the TCRdb table, and some are missing; sequencing was by immunoSEQ multiplex PCR. Of 150,000 or so clones listed, roughly 90% are singletons. Here the sequenced sample was peripheral blood, taken on day 0 of AZD1222 vaccination. These TCRs come from an adult in good health. Each CDR3 is given with its conserved first and last residue. Fields, in order: J gene, V gene, clone size, D gene, CDR3 DNA, CDR3 protein. D genes are given only for firm matches. Some rows have no size entry. The others give once, few or many, or a class for an expanded clone.

TRBJ2-1	TRBV5-4	.	.	TGTGCCAGCAGCTTAGGTGGGGGTAGCTCCTACAATGAGCAGTTCTTC	CASSLGGGSSYNEQFF
TRBJ1-3	TRBV4-1	.	.	TGCGCCAGCAGCCAGTCAGGGAATGAAAACACCATATATTTT	CASSQSGNENTIYF
TRBJ1-1	TRBV27	once	.	TGTGCCTCCAAGGCGGGTCCTAACACTGAAGCTTTCTTT	CASKAGPNTEAFF
TRBJ2-1	TRBV4-1	.	.	TGCGCCAGCAGCCAAGAGACGTCGACCCATCCCTACAATGAGCAGTTCTTC	CASSQETSTHPYNEQFF
TRBJ2-7	TRBV11-2	.	TRBD2	TGTGCCAGCAGCTTAGGGACTAGCGGATCCTACGAGCAGTACTTC	CASSLGTSGSYEQYF
TRBJ2-5	TRBV27	.	TRBD1	TGTGCCAGCAGTACCCAGGGACAGTCTGGCGGGACCCAGTACTTC	CASSTQGQSGGTQYF
TRBJ2-1	TRBV10-3	.	TRBD2	TGTGCCATCAGCCTGGACGGGACTAAAAATGAGCAGTTCTTC	CAISLDGTKNEQFF
TRBJ2-3	TRBV10-3	.	.	TGTGCCATCAGTGAGACAAGCGTGGGGTTCACAGATACGCAGTATTTT	CAISETSVGFTDTQYF
TRBJ2-5	TRBV6-6	.	TRBD2	TGTGCCAGCAGTGCTTCGAGCGGGAGCGGAGAGACCCAGTACTTC	CASSASSGSGETQYF
TRBJ1-2	TRBV2	.	.	TGTGCCAGCAGCCGGGATGGGTATGGCTACACCTTC	CASSRDGYGYTF
TRBJ1-2	TRBV28	once	.	TGTGCCAGCAAATGGGGGTATAACTATGGCTACACCTTC	CASKWGYNYGYTF
TRBJ1-2	TRBV4-1	.	TRBD1	TGCGCCAGCAGCCAAGAGGGGGGACAGGAATATAATGGCTACACCTTC	CASSQEGGQEYNGYTF
TRBJ2-3	TRBV7-2	.	TRBD2	TGTGCCAGCAGCTTCAGAGGACTAGCGGGAGTAAAGGATACGCAGTATTTT	CASSFRGLAGVKDTQYF
TRBJ1-2	TRBV2	.	.	TGTGCCAGCAGCCCCGGGATTGAGGGCTACACCTTC	CASSPGIEGYTF
TRBJ1-2	TRBV28	.	.	TGTGCCAGCAGTGCGCCCTCCAGGGTTCTGGGCTATGGCTACACCTTC	CASSAPSRVLGYGYTF
TRBJ2-7	TRBV15	.	TRBD1	TGTGCCACCAGCAGAGAGAGGTTCGGGACAGCTCGCTACGAGCAGTACTTC	CATSRERFGTARYEQYF
TRBJ1-1	TRBV19	.	.	TGTGCCAGTAGTATAGGGTCGGGGGACACTGAAGCTTTCTTT	CASSIGSGDTEAFF
TRBJ1-2	TRBV28	.	.	TGTGCCAGCAGTTACTTGACACGTGGCTACACCTTC	CASSYLTRGYTF
TRBJ2-1	TRBV7-9	.	TRBD2	TGTGCCAGCAGCTTAACCCCCTCTCTAGCGGGGGGGCCGTATGAGCAGTTCTTC	CASSLTPSLAGGPYEQFF
TRBJ2-3	TRBV2	.	TRBD1	TGTGCCAGCAACCTCTTCGGGACAGACCAGGCTACAGATACGCAGTATTTT	CASNLFGTDQATDTQYF
TRBJ1-6	TRBV5-6	.	.	TGTGCCAGCAGCTTTCAAAGGGGGGCTTCACCCCTCCACTTT	CASSFQRGASPLHF
TRBJ2-7	TRBV5-8	.	TRBD1	TGTGCCAGCCACAGGGGGCAGTTTTCGGGCGAGCAGTACTTC	CASHRGQFSGEQYF
TRBJ2-3	TRBV7-3	.	.	TGTGCCAGCAGCTTAAATCCCTGGACAGTTACAGATACGCAGTATTTT	CASSLNPWTVTDTQYF
TRBJ2-7	TRBV5-4	.	.	TGTGCCAGCAGCCCCAGAAGAGGGAAGAGGCCCCACGAGCAGTACTTC	CASSPRRGKRPHEQYF
TRBJ2-1	TRBV15	.	TRBD2	TGTGCCACCAGCAGAGATTCGAGGACTAGCGGGAATCCTACGACGGTTGAGCAGTTCTTC	CATSRDSRTSGNPTTVEQFF
TRBJ2-1	TRBV30	.	TRBD2	TGTGCCTGGAGAAGGGGCGGGGGTTCCAATGAGCAGTTCTTC	CAWRRGGGSNEQFF
TRBJ2-1	TRBV9	.	.	TGTGCCAGCAGTGACAGCGGAATATCCTACAATGAGCAGTTCTTC	CASSDSGISYNEQFF
TRBJ1-2	TRBV6-1	.	.	TGTGCCAGCAGTGAAAGGGCAGGGGACCGCTATGGCTACACCTTC	CASSERAGDRYGYTF
TRBJ2-7	TRBV7-2	.	.	TGTGCCAGCAGCTTAGGACCCTCCTACGAGCAGTACTTC	CASSLGPSYEQYF